Listed below are T cell receptor beta chains from one sample, sequenced in a study of cytomegalovirus exposure and HLA in healthy donors. Data came from immunoSEQ multiplex PCR; TCRdb stores just in-frame clones and leaves some out. The sample shows about 140,000 clones, 80% to 90% of them seen only once. Sequenced material: PBMCs. The receptors were sampled from a woman aged 18-35 years in good health and CMV-seropositive. CDR3s include the opening cysteine and the closing phenylalanine or tryptophan. The order of the fields is V gene, clone size, CDR3 length, D gene, J gene, CDR3 protein, CDR3 DNA. The D gene is left open where the match is weak. Size is omitted from some rows. Given values are once, few, many or a class for expanded clones.

V gene: TRBV6-1
clone size: .
CDR3 length: 15
D gene: .
J gene: TRBJ1-3
CDR3 protein: CASSNDRLGGNTIYF
CDR3 DNA: TGTGCCAGCAGCAACGACAGGCTTGGTGGAAACACCATATATTTT

V gene: TRBV5-6
clone size: once
CDR3 length: 16
D gene: .
J gene: TRBJ2-5
CDR3 protein: CASSFLPGDNQETQYF
CDR3 DNA: TGTGCCAGCAGCTTCTTACCGGGTGATAATCAAGAGACCCAGTACTTC

V gene: TRBV6-5
clone size: .
CDR3 length: 14
D gene: .
J gene: TRBJ2-7
CDR3 protein: CASSYLYPRGEQYF
CDR3 DNA: TGTGCCAGCAGTTACTTATATCCCCGGGGGGAGCAGTACTTC

V gene: TRBV7-9
clone size: .
CDR3 length: 14
D gene: .
J gene: TRBJ1-2
CDR3 protein: CASSLPLQGNGYTF
CDR3 DNA: TGTGCCAGCAGCTTACCCCTACAGGGAAATGGCTACACCTTC

V gene: TRBV28
clone size: .
CDR3 length: 14
D gene: TRBD1
J gene: TRBJ1-2
CDR3 protein: CASRKGTATYGYTF
CDR3 DNA: TGTGCCAGCAGGAAGGGGACAGCCACCTATGGCTACACCTTC

V gene: TRBV7-2
clone size: .
CDR3 length: 13
D gene: TRBD1
J gene: TRBJ2-1
CDR3 protein: CASSFDRENEQFF
CDR3 DNA: TGTGCCAGCAGCTTTGACAGGGAAAATGAGCAGTTCTTC

V gene: TRBV5-1
clone size: .
CDR3 length: 14
D gene: TRBD1
J gene: TRBJ2-1
CDR3 protein: CASKAGTGYNEQFF
CDR3 DNA: TGCGCCAGCAAGGCCGGGACAGGGTACAATGAGCAGTTCTTC

V gene: TRBV18
clone size: .
CDR3 length: 14
D gene: TRBD1
J gene: TRBJ1-5
CDR3 protein: CASSPRTGGQPQHF
CDR3 DNA: TGTGCCAGCTCACCACGGACAGGGGGCCAGCCCCAGCATTTT

V gene: TRBV28
clone size: .
CDR3 length: 14
D gene: .
J gene: TRBJ1-1
CDR3 protein: CASNRGYLNTEAFF
CDR3 DNA: TGTGCCTCCAATAGGGGTTATCTGAACACTGAAGCTTTCTTT

V gene: TRBV5-4
clone size: .
CDR3 length: 13
D gene: .
J gene: TRBJ2-1
CDR3 protein: CASSLKSYNEQFF
CDR3 DNA: TGTGCCAGCAGCTTGAAGAGTTACAATGAGCAGTTCTTC

V gene: TRBV21-1
clone size: .
CDR3 length: 13
D gene: .
J gene: TRBJ1-1
CDR3 protein: CASSKGGRTEAFF
CDR3 DNA: TGTGCCAGCAGCAAGGGGGGGCGCACTGAAGCTTTCTTT

V gene: TRBV4-1
clone size: .
CDR3 length: 13
D gene: TRBD1
J gene: TRBJ2-7
CDR3 protein: CASSHDRGYEQYF
CDR3 DNA: TGCGCCAGCAGCCACGACAGGGGATACGAGCAGTACTTC

V gene: TRBV28
clone size: .
CDR3 length: 16
D gene: TRBD2
J gene: TRBJ2-1
CDR3 protein: CASRIKLAPVYNEQFF
CDR3 DNA: TGTGCCAGCAGGATTAAACTAGCGCCTGTATACAATGAGCAGTTCTTC